Shown below are 14 T cell receptor beta chains from a single sample sequenced in a study of blood T cell repertoires in COVID-19. TCRdb keeps only in-frame clones here, not all; method: immunoSEQ multiplex PCR. The repertoire holds about 310,000 clones, with around 87% as singletons. The sequenced sample was peripheral blood. The receptor source for this set is a woman in her forties or fifties who had recovered from COVID-19.

This rearrangement joins TRBV19 to TRBJ2-1, with 7 bases matching TRBD1. There are 15 residues in the CDR3. Germline V CDR1 and CDR2: LNHDA, SQIVND (reference sequence). After removal of 10 bases from V and 6 bases from J, the junction contained 15 bases not matched to a gene. This CDR3 reads CATMTGSRWGNEQFF. DNA of the CDR3: TGTGCCACCATGACAGGGTCCCGATGGGGCAATGAGCAGTTCTTC.

The gene calls are TRBV6-2 or TRBV6-3 and TRBJ2-1; D possibly corresponds to TRBD2 (6 bases). This CDR3 spans 15 amino acids. The germline gives CDR1 MNHEY, CDR2 SVGEGT. Trimming took off 2 bases at V and 3 bases at J, with 11 bases between the two ends. The CDR3 DNA sequence: TGTGCCAGCAGTTACCAGGGAGGAGGCTACAATGAGCAGTTCTTC. As protein: CASSYQGGGYNEQFF.

In DNA, the CDR3 is TGTGCCAGCAGCCAAACGTGGGGGCCCTACAATGAGCAGTTCTTC. It is translated as CASSQTWGPYNEQFF. The chain employs TRBV3-1 (or the pseudogene TRBV3-2) and TRBJ2-1, with D possibly matching TRBD1 (6 bases). The ends were cut back, 2 bases at V and 2 bases at J, with 10 bases in the middle. CDR1 is LGHDT, CDR2 YNNKEL, per germline (reference sequence). The length of the CDR3 is 15 residues.

This chain connects TRBV10-3 to TRBJ1-2; 9 bases are a match to TRBD1. Germline CDR1 reads ENHRY; CDR2 reads SYGVKD. This CDR3 is built from 15 residues. Losses at the gene ends were 10 bases for V and 3 bases for J; bases not matched to a gene: 12. The CDR3 DNA follows: TGTGCCACCGGGGGGGGGACAGGGCAACACTATGGCTACACCTTC. Translating gives CATGGGTGQHYGYTF.

The genes are TRBV5-5 and TRBJ1-1; unclear D gene. Trimming took 0 bases from V and 0 from J, leaving 9 bases between them. The CDR3 is 15 amino acids. The germline gives CDR1 SGHKS, CDR2 YYEKEE (reference sequence). CDR3 in amino acids: CASSLGADMNTEAFF. CDR3 coding DNA: TGTGCCAGCAGCTTGGGGGCAGACATGAACACTGAAGCTTTCTTT. The whole variable domain, filled in from reference TRBV5-5 and TRBJ1-1, reads DAGVTQSPTHLIKTRGQQVTLRCSPISGHKSVSWYQQVLGQGPQFIFQYYEKEERGRGNFPDRFSARQFPNYSSELNVNALLLGDSALYLCASSLGADMNTEAFFGQGTRLTVV.

For the CDR3, the DNA is TGTGCCAGCGGCCGTCGGGATTCCAACGTCCTGACTTTC. Its protein is CASGRRDSNVLTF. The rearrangement joins TRBV25-1 to TRBJ2-6; D possibly corresponds to TRBD2 (5 bases). Germline values: CDR1 MGHDK, CDR2 SYGVNS. CDR3 length: 13 amino acids. V lost 8 bases to trimming and J lost 8 bases, with 13 bases between them.

The chain joins TRBV5-1 to TRBJ2-6; possibly TRBD2 for D (6 bases). Germline V CDR1 and CDR2: SGHRS, YFSETQ. Deletions cut 0 bases from V and 2 bases from J, with 9 bases between. The CDR3 totals 16 residues. CDR3: CASSLGGVPGANVLTF. The CDR3 coding sequence is TGCGCCAGCAGCTTGGGCGGGGTTCCTGGGGCCAACGTCCTGACTTTC.

The V call is TRBV20-1, the J call TRBJ2-6; tentatively, D is TRBD1 (6 bases). Germline V gene lookup returns CDR1 DFQATT and CDR2 SNEGSKA (reference sequence). The V end lost 3 bases, the J end lost 2 bases, and 11 bases lay between the germline ends. The CDR3 sequence is 15 residues long. In DNA, the CDR3 is TGCAGTGCTAGTGGACAGTCAACTGGGGCCAACGTCCTGACTTTC. Its protein product is CSASGQSTGANVLTF.

The J gene is TRBJ2-1, the V gene TRBV1; the table's D call, TRBD2, was not checked against the DNA. TRBV1 is labeled a pseudogene. This CDR3 is built from 17 residues. This CDR3 is CTSSQPSKDFSYNEQFF. For the CDR3, the DNA is TGCACCAGCAGCCAACCCTCGAAGGACTTCTCCTACAATGAGCAGTTCTTC.

The V call is TRBV28, the J call TRBJ1-2; 7 nucleotides match TRBD1. The ends lost 3 bases at V and 6 bases at J; junction bases unmatched: 13. Germline-derived CDR1 and CDR2 are MDHEN and SYDVKM. The CDR3 covers 16 residues. The CDR3 here is CASSFDIRGQDHGYTF. In nucleotides, the CDR3 is TGTGCCAGCAGTTTTGACATCCGAGGACAGGACCATGGCTACACCTTC.

This chain connects TRBV3-1 (or the pseudogene TRBV3-2) to TRBJ1-1; D possibly corresponds to TRBD1 (5 bases). Trimming pared 3 bases from V and 2 bases from J, leaving 19 bases between. Germline CDR1 and CDR2: LGHDT and YNNKEL (reference sequence). CDR3 length: 17 amino acids. DNA of the CDR3: TGTGCCAGCAGCCACGGGGGACGAAGAACCACAAACACTGAAGCTTTCTTT. Its protein product is CASSHGGRRTTNTEAFF.

The V and J genes are TRBV4-3 and TRBJ1-6; tentatively, D is TRBD1 (6 bases). CDR1 and CDR2 (germline): LGHNA, YSLEER. CDR3 length: 16 amino acids. V lost 0 bases and J 6 bases, leaving 12 bases between the germline ends. The CDR3, as DNA: TGCGCCAGCAGCCAAGAACAAGGACAGCTTAATTCACCCCTCCACTTT. Protein: CASSQEQGQLNSPLHF.

About this clone: The same CDR3 is also encoded by other DNA sequences in this sample. The genes are TRBV24-1 and TRBJ2-3; 12 nucleotides match TRBD2. Germline V CDR1 and CDR2: KGHDR, SFDVKD. V shed 4 bases and J 0 bases; nucleotides not matched to a gene: 4. The CDR3 covers 17 residues. The CDR3 spells CATSEAGTSGSTDTQYF. CDR3 nucleotide sequence: TGTGCCACCAGTGAAGCCGGGACTAGCGGGAGCACAGATACGCAGTATTTT.

The chain combines TRBV6-5 with TRBJ1-2; 8 bases line up with TRBD1. This CDR3 contains 13 residues. Germline V CDR1 and CDR2: MNHEY, SVGAGI. Trimming removed 11 bases from V and 4 bases from J; junction bases left unmatched: 9. The CDR3 spells CAGSGGIGYGYTF. Here the CDR3 DNA reads TGTGCCGGATCAGGGGGCATCGGCTATGGCTACACCTTC.